This T cell receptor (beta chain) was captured by sequencing in a study of blood T cell repertoires in COVID-19. Across the study: Sites in the United States, Italy and Spain provided acute and convalescent COVID-19 samples.

Authors' processing steps: Estimation of nucleated cell counts was performed using reference gene primer amplification. Here immunoSEQ multiplex PCR was the method, and the copy in TCRdb shows in-frame clones only, minus some. That table furnishes V, J and clone size, whereas the DNA furnished D and trimming. Of tens of thousands of clones listed, about 91% are singletons. There are 16 residues in the CDR3. Trimming at V came to 1 base and at J to 2 bases, leaving 2 bases not matched to a gene. Per germline, CDR1 MGHRA and CDR2 YSYEKL. Sample: peripheral blood. The rearrangement uses TRBV4-1 and TRBJ2-2; 9 nucleotides agree with TRBD1. The TCR sequence derives from a woman aged 70-85 years with active COVID-19. This chain's CDR3 is CASSQAGQGNTGELFF. CDR3 sequence (DNA): TGCGCCAGCAGCCAAGCGGGACAGGGTAACACCGGGGAGCTGTTTTTT.